This T cell receptor (beta chain) was found in a study of human T cells and chemical hapten exposure. Turning to this clonotype: Its target is unknown.

Study-level results: The study found expanded TCRs formed significantly more large CDR3 similarity clusters than controls.

Germline V gene sequence: CDR1 ENHRY, CDR2 SYGVKD. This CDR3 is 13 amino acids long. V trimming: 5 bases; J trimming: 7 bases; junction bases outside the gene matches: 7. Under the authors' procedure: Counting gave a median of roughly 97,000 TCRs per sample, with values ranging from about 23,224 to 700,000. MiXCR was run by TCRdb on the RACE reads, yielding one entry per CDR3 protein. TCRdb's processing, not the authors' own work, is the source of the V and J calls. The sample consists of around 120,000 distinct CDR3 sequences, 12% to 15% of them appearing once. Stated time point: patch test 1, 2 weeks after DPC sensitization. Noted treatment: therapeutic diphenylcyclopropenone sensitization with weekly scalp DPC. Alopecia patients, 18 to 70 years old and DPC-suitable, served as donors.

This sequence originates from a man between 18 and 29 years old with alopecia areata. Some clones in this sample may be carry-over from other donors' samples. V gene TRBV10-3 combines with J gene TRBJ1-1; TRBD1 matches at 7 bases. The source was whole blood, collected in connection with sensitization to the hapten diphenylcyclopropenone (DPC). The CDR3, as DNA: TGTGCCATCAGTCTGGACAGGATGCATGAAGCTTTCTTT. Its translation: CAISLDRMHEAFF.